Sequencing of this T cell receptor (beta chain) was carried out in a study of T cell responses to AZD1222 COVID-19 vaccine. Study in general: Pooled in the analysis were second doses at about 4 or about 12 weeks.

Whole-study results and caveats: Sampling that yielded the repertoires occurred only after the peak T cell response. A mostly white British donor set with more females was recruited, and clonal diversity was possibly underestimated. Nearly half of spike-specific TCRs reportedly go after variant regions that carry no mutations.

V gave up 0 bases and J gave up 4 bases, with 0 bases separating them. Germline V gene lookup returns CDR1 DFQATT and CDR2 SNEGSKA (reference sequence). This CDR3 region has 11 residues. Libraries were prepared by immunoSEQ multiplex PCR; TCRdb keeps only in-frame clonotypes and omits some of them. The sample includes about 60,000 clones, approximately 83% of them seen just once. As to this clone: The antigen is undetermined.

The sequence came from an adult in good health. This chain joins TRBV20-1 and TRBJ2-2; no definite D call. Sample: peripheral blood, taken on day 0 of AZD1222 vaccination. The CDR3 is CSARDTGELFF. In DNA form, the CDR3 reads TGCAGTGCTAGAGACACCGGGGAGCTGTTTTTT.